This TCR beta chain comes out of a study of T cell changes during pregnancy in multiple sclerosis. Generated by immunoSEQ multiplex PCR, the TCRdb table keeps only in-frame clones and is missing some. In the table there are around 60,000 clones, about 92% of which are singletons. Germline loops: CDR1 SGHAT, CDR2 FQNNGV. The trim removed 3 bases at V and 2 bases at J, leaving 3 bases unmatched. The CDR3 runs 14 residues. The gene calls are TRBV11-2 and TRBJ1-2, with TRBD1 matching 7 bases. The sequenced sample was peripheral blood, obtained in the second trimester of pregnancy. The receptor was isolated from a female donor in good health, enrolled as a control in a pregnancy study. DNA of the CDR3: TGTGCCAGCAGCTTTCAGGGGGACAACTATGGCTACACCTTC. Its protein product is CASSFQGDNYGYTF.